Listed here are 7 T cell receptor beta chains from one sample, sequenced in a study of T cells expressing NK-cell markers. TCRdb re-analyzed the 5' RACE reads; it lists each CDR3 protein once, without DNA. The sample features 250,000 to 300,000 distinct CDR3 sequences, with 0.3% to 0.45% in its top ten. Material: blood T cells: a sorted CD56 or NKG2C T cell subset, CD4+ or CD8+ T cells, or bulk PBMC T cells (not recorded which). The receptors were gathered from a man younger than 35 in good health.

The rearrangement links TRBV20-1 to TRBJ2-3; TCRdb's D gene call, TRBD2, goes unchecked for lack of DNA. The germline V gene has CDR1 DFQATT and CDR2 SNEGSKA (reference sequence). The CDR3 is 13 residues long. The CDR3 here is CSAEEGGGDTQYF.

CDR3: CASSYGTANTYEQYF. The rearrangement links TRBV6-5 to TRBJ2-7; TCRdb gives TRBD1 as the D gene, but with no DNA this cannot be confirmed. Per germline, CDR1 MNHEY and CDR2 SVGAGI. CDR3 length equals 15 residues.

This chain connects TRBV27 to TRBJ2-1; TCRdb's assignment of TRBD2 cannot be checked, as there is no DNA. The germline gives CDR1 MNHEY, CDR2 SMNVEV (reference sequence). The CDR3 is made up of 18 amino acids. The CDR3 sequence is CASSLGFSGRTLRGEQFF.

The gene calls are TRBV9 and TRBJ2-3; no DNA is available, so the TRBD2 call from TCRdb remains unchecked. The CDR3 sequence is 15 residues long. Per the germline V gene, CDR1 is SGDLS and CDR2 is YYNGEE. The CDR3 spells CASSVDGRGVDTQYF.

The chain links TRBV10-3 to TRBJ2-3; without DNA, the TCRdb call of TRBD2 cannot be checked. Germline CDR1 ENHRY, CDR2 SYGVKD. The CDR3 runs 13 residues. The CDR3: CAITTGSTDTQYF.

The rearrangement links TRBV5-1 to TRBJ2-3; TCRdb lists TRBD2, though no DNA is available to test this call. The V gene's germline CDR1 is SGHRS and CDR2 YFSETQ. The CDR3 totals 19 residues. The CDR3 here is CASSLGLPGLAGATDTQYF. The full variable domain, in which reference TRBV5-1 and TRBJ2-3 provide the parts outside the CDR3, is KAGVTQTPRYLIKTRGQQVTLSCSPISGHRSVSWYQQTPGQGLQFLFEYFSETQRNKGNFPGRFSGRQFSNSRSEMNVSTLELGDSALYLCASSLGLPGLAGATDTQYFGPGTRLTVL.

V gene TRBV6-5 combines with J gene TRBJ1-1; TCRdb gives TRBD1 as the D gene, but with no DNA this cannot be confirmed. The length of the CDR3 is 16 residues. The germline gives CDR1 MNHEY, CDR2 SVGAGI. CDR3 residues: CASSYSGRVANTEAFF.